This T cell receptor (beta chain) was captured by sequencing in a study of blood T cells in healthy people across ages. The CDR3 runs 15 residues. Per the germline V gene, CDR1 is MNHNY and CDR2 is SVGAGI (reference sequence). Alongside a J-beta primer mix, a sample-barcoded 5' primer served in a second PCR lasting about 7 to 11 cycles. Each CDR3 protein is one row after TCRdb ran MiXCR on the 5' RACE reads. The repertoire includes some 710,000 distinct CDR3 sequences, around 50% of them detected once, and around a sixth sits in the top ten. The sample providers were healthy Caucasian people from Russia, aged about 6 to 90. Drawn from each donor were approximately 10 milliliters of peripheral blood. Turning to this clonotype: A junction boundary mismatches the germline segment, possibly from a read error.

This TCR derives from a man older than 75 in good health. The chain recombines TRBV6-6 with TRBJ2-7; 9 bases are a match to TRBD1. The sequencing input was blood. In DNA form, the CDR3 reads TGTGCCAGCAGCCGGGGACAGGGAAGCTCCTACGGGCAGTACTTC. It translates to CASSRGQGSSYGQYF.